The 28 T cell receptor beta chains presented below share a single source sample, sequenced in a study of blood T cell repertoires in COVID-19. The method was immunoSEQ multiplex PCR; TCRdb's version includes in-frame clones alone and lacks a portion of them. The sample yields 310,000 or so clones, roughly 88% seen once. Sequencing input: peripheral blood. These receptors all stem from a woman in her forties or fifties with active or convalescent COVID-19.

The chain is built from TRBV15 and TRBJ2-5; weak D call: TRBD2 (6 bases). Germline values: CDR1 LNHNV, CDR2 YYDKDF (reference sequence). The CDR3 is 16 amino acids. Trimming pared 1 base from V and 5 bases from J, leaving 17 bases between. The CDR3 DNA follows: TGTGCCACCAGCAGAGGATTTCCACAGGCGGGGGAGACCCAGTACTTC. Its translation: CATSRGFPQAGETQYF.

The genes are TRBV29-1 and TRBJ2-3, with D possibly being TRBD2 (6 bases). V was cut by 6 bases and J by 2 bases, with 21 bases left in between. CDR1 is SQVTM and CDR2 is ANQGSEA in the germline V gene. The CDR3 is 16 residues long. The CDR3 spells CSVAPTRGLLTDTQYF. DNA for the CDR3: TGCAGCGTCGCCCCTACGCGGGGCCTCCTCACAGATACGCAGTATTTT.

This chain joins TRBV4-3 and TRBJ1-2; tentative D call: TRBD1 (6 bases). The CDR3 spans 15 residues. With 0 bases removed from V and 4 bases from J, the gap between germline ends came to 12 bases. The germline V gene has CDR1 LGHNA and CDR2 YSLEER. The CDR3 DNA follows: TGCGCCAGCAGCCAAGATTCAGGGGCTGGCTATGGCTACACCTTC. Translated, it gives CASSQDSGAGYGYTF.

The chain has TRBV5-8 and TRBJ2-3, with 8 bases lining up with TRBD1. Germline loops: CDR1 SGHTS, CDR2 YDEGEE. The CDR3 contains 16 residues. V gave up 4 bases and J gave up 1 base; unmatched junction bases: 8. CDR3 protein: CASSTGQGGGTDTQYF. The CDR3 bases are TGTGCCAGCAGCACCGGACAGGGCGGAGGCACAGATACGCAGTATTTT.

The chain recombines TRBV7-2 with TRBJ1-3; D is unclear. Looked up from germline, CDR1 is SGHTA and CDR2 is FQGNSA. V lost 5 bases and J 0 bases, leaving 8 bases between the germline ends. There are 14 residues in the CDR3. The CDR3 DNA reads TGTGCCAGCAGCCTCGGGTACTCTGGAAACACCATATATTTT. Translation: CASSLGYSGNTIYF.

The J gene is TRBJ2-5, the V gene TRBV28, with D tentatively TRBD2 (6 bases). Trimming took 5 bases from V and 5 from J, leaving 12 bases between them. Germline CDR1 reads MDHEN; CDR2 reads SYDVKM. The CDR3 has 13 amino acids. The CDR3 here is CASSPGDGETQYF. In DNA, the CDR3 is TGTGCCAGCAGTCCGGGGGATGGGGAGACCCAGTACTTC.

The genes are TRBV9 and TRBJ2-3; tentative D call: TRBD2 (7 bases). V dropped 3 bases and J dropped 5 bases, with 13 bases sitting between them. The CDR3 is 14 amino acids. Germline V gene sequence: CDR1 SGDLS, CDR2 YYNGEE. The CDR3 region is CASSAGLGGDTQYF. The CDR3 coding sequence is TGTGCCAGCAGCGCAGGACTAGGGGGAGATACGCAGTATTTT.

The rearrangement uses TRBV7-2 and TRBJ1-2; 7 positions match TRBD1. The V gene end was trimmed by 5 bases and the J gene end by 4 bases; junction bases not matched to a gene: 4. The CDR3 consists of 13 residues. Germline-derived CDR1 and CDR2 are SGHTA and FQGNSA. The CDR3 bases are TGTGCCAGCAGCCAGACAGGGCTCTATGGCTACACCTTC. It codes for CASSQTGLYGYTF.

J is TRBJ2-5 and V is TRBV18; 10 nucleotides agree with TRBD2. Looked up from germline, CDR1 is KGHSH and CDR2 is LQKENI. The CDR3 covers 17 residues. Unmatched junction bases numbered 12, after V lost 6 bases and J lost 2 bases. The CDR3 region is CASSPYRTSGFQETQYF. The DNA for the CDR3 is TGTGCCAGCTCCCCGTACCGGACTAGCGGCTTTCAAGAGACCCAGTACTTC.

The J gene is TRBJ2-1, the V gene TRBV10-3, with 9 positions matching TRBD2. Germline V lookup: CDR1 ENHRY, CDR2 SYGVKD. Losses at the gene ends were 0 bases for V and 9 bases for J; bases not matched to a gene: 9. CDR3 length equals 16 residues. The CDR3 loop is CAISESGLAGDSEQFF. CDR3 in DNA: TGTGCCATCAGTGAGTCGGGGTTAGCGGGAGACAGTGAGCAGTTCTTC.

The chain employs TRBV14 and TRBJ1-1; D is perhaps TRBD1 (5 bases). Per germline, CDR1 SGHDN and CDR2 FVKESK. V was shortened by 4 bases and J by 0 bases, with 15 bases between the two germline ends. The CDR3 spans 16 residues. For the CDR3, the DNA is TGTGCCAGCAGCCCCTATTTAGGGGAATTGAACACTGAAGCTTTCTTT. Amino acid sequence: CASSPYLGELNTEAFF.

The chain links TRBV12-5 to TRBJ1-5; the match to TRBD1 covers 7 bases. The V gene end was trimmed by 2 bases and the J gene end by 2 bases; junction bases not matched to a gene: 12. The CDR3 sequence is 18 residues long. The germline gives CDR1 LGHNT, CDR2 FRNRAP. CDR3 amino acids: CASGLPPPGQKCNQPQHF. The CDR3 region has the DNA TGTGCTAGTGGTTTGCCGCCCCCGGGACAGAAATGCAATCAGCCCCAGCATTTT.

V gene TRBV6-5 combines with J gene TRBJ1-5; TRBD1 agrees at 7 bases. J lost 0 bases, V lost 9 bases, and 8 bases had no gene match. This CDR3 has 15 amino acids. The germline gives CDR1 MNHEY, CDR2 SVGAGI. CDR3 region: CASSRGQASNQPQHF. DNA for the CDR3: TGTGCCAGTAGTAGGGGGCAGGCTAGCAATCAGCCCCAGCATTTT.

CDR3 bases: TGTGCCACCAGTGAGGGTGCAGGTTGGGATCAGCCCCAGCATTTT. Protein sequence: CATSEGAGWDQPQHF. The V gene is TRBV24-1, the J gene TRBJ1-5; D not certain. In germline, CDR1 is KGHDR, CDR2 SFDVKD. With 4 bases removed from V and 5 bases from J, the gap between germline ends came to 14 bases. This CDR3 comprises 15 residues.

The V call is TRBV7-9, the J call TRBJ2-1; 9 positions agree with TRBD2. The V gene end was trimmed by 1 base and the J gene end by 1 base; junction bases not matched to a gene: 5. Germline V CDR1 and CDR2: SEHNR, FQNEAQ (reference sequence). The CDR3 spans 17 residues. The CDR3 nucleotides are TGTGCCAGCAGCTTAGAGACTAGCGGTCCATCCTACAATGAGCAGTTCTTC. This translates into CASSLETSGPSYNEQFF.

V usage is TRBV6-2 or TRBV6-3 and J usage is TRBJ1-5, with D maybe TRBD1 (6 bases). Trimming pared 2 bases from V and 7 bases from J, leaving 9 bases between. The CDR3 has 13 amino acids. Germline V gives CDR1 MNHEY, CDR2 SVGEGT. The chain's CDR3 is CASSYLGGQPQHF. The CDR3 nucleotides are TGTGCCAGCAGTTACCTAGGGGGACAGCCCCAGCATTTT.

Written as DNA, the CDR3 is TGTGCCTGGAGGACTAGGCAACAAGCTGGGGCCAACGTCCTGACTTTC. Its translation is CAWRTRQQAGANVLTF. The J gene is TRBJ2-6, the V gene TRBV30; D may be TRBD2 (6 bases). V was shortened by 3 bases and J by 2 bases, with 14 bases between the two germline ends. Germline assignment: CDR1 GTSNPN and CDR2 SVGIG (reference sequence). The CDR3 consists of 16 residues.

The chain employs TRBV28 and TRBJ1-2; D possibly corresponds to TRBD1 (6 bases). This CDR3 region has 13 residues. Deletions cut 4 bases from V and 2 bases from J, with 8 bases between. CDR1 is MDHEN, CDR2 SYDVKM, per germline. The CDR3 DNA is TGTGCCAGCAGTTCAGGGGAGAACTATGGCTACACCTTC. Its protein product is CASSSGENYGYTF.

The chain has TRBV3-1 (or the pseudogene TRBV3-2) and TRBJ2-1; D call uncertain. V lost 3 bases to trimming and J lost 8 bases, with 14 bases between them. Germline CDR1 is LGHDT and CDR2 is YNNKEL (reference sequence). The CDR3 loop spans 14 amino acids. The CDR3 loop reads CASSHLTGYHEQFF. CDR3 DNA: TGTGCCAGCAGCCATCTAACCGGGTACCATGAGCAGTTCTTC.

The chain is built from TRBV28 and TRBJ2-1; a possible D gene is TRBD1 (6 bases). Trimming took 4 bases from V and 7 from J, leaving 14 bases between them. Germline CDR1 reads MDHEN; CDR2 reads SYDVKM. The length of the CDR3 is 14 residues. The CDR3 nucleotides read TGTGCCAGCAGTTCACAGGGTATTAGAAATGAGCAGTTCTTC. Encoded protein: CASSSQGIRNEQFF.

This CDR3 reads CASSKAPFAGSVSSYNSPLHF. CDR3 sequence (DNA): TGTGCCAGCAGCAAAGCACCCTTCGCGGGGAGCGTTAGCTCCTATAATTCACCCCTCCACTTT. The rearrangement uses TRBV21-1 and TRBJ1-6. TRBV21-1 is flagged as a pseudogene. This CDR3 contains 21 residues.

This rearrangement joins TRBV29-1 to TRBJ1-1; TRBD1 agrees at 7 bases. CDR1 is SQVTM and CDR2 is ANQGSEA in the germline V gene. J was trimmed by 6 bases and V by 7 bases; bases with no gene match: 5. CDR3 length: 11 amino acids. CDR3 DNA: TGCAGCGCCCTCCAGGGGGCTGAAGCTTTCTTT. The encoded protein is CSALQGAEAFF.

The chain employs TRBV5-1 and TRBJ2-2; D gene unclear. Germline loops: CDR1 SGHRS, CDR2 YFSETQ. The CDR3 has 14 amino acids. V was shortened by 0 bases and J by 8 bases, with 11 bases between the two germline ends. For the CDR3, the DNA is TGCGCCAGCAGCTTGGATAGAACCGCGGGGGAGCTGTTTTTT. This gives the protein CASSLDRTAGELFF.

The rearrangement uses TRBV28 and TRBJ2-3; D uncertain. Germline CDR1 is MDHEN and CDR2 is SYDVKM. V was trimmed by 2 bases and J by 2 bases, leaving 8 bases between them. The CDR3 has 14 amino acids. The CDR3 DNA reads TGTGCCAGCAGTTTAAGGTGGGCCACAGATACGCAGTATTTT. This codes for CASSLRWATDTQYF.

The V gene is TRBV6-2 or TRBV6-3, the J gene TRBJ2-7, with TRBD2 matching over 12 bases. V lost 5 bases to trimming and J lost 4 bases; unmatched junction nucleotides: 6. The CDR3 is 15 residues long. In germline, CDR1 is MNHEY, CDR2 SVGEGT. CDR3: CASSQGLAGLYEQYF. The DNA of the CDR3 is TGTGCCAGCAGTCAAGGACTAGCGGGGCTTTACGAGCAGTACTTC.

The CDR3 DNA follows: TGTGCCAGCACCTTTTGGGGTCCGGGACTAGCGGGAACTGGTGAGCAGTTCTTC. As protein: CASTFWGPGLAGTGEQFF. This chain links TRBV28 with TRBJ2-1, with 13 bases that match TRBD2. V was pared by 7 bases and J by 9 bases, with 18 bases of the junction left unmatched. The CDR3 is 18 residues long. CDR1 and CDR2 (germline): MDHEN, SYDVKM.

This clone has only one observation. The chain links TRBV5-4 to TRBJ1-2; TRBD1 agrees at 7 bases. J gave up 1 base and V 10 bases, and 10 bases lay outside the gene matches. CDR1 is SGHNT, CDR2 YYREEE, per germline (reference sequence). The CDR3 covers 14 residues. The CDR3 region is CAFGRDSVNYGYTF. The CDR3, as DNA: TGTGCCTTTGGTCGGGACAGTGTTAACTATGGCTACACCTTC.

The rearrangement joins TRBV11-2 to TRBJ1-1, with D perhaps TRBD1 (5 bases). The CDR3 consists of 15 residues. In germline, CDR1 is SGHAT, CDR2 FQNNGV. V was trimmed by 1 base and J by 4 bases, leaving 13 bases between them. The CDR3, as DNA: TGTGCCAGCAGCTTAGGCCGGGGCGGGACCACTGAAGCTTTCTTT. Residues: CASSLGRGGTTEAFF.